These 14 T cell receptor beta chains were sequenced from one sample in a study of T cell changes during pregnancy in multiple sclerosis. Some clones are missing from TCRdb's copy, which holds only in-frame ones; the method was immunoSEQ multiplex PCR. Here the sample spans about 100,000 clones, approximately 94% being singletons. The specimen was peripheral blood, collected before pregnancy. The receptors originated from a female donor with multiple sclerosis, enrolled in a pregnancy study.

V and J are TRBV6-5 and TRBJ1-5; D unclear. Germline CDR1 MNHEY, CDR2 SVGAGI. This CDR3 comprises 14 residues. Trimming removed 6 bases at V and 0 bases at J, with 9 bases between. DNA for the CDR3: TGTGCCAGCAGCGCAGGCTCTAGCAATCAGCCCCAGCATTTT. It translates to CASSAGSSNQPQHF.

This clone was detected once. J is TRBJ1-1 and V is TRBV5-1; TRBD1 might be the D (5 bases). The CDR3 length is 14 residues. Germline CDR1 reads SGHRS; CDR2 reads YFSETQ. V lost 3 bases to trimming and J lost 0 bases, with 9 bases between them. CDR3 in amino acids: CASSSQGLNTEAFF. The CDR3 DNA follows: TGCGCCAGCAGCTCTCAGGGCTTGAACACTGAAGCTTTCTTT.

V usage is TRBV2 and J usage is TRBJ2-2; no definite D call. The CDR3 runs 14 residues. Per germline, CDR1 SNHLY and CDR2 FYNNEI. V shed 7 bases and J shed 4 bases, with 13 bases lying between them. Written as DNA, the CDR3 is TGTGCCAGCACCCAGACATACGTCACCGGGGAGCTGTTTTTT. Translated: CASTQTYVTGELFF.

The chain joins TRBV27 to TRBJ1-2; perhaps TRBD1 as D (5 bases). This CDR3 is 15 amino acids long. The V gene lost 0 bases and the J gene lost 4 bases, with 12 bases spanning the gap. Germline V gene data show CDR1 as MNHEY and CDR2 as SMNVEV (reference sequence). CDR3 coding DNA: TGTGCCAGCAGTTTATCGAAACGGGGGAGCTATGGCTACACCTTC. It codes for CASSLSKRGSYGYTF.

This sequence joins TRBV5-1 and TRBJ1-1; no definite D call. The CDR3 has 18 residues. V lost 1 base to trimming and J lost 0 bases, with 19 bases between them. From germline, CDR1 is SGHRS and CDR2 YFSETQ. The CDR3 DNA reads as TGCGCCAGCAGCTTGTTATTTGAATACGGGTCCCTGAACACTGAAGCTTTCTTT. This encodes CASSLLFEYGSLNTEAFF.

DNA for the CDR3: TGTGCCTGGAGTCGGAGGGCAGCCTACGAGCAGTACTTC. Its protein is CAWSRRAAYEQYF. The chain is built from TRBV30 and TRBJ2-7; D might be TRBD2 (6 bases). The CDR3 covers 13 residues. Looked up from germline, CDR1 is GTSNPN and CDR2 is SVGIG (reference sequence). V dropped 2 bases and J dropped 2 bases, with 10 bases sitting between them.

J is TRBJ2-7 and V is TRBV7-2, with TRBD2 identical over 10 bases. This CDR3 is 14 amino acids long. CDR1 is SGHTA, CDR2 FQGNSA, per germline. Losses at the gene ends were 2 bases for V and 2 bases for J; bases not matched to a gene: 0. The CDR3 sequence is CASSLTSGAYEQYF. CDR3 DNA: TGTGCCAGCAGCTTAACTAGCGGGGCCTACGAGCAGTACTTC.

This chain connects TRBV6-6 to TRBJ1-4; TRBD1 agrees at 8 bases. V was clipped by 4 bases and J by 8 bases; unmatched bases: 9. CDR1 and CDR2 from the germline V gene are MNHNY and SVGAGI (reference sequence). CDR3 length: 15 residues. This CDR3 is CASSFRQGSREKLFF. CDR3 nucleotides: TGTGCCAGCAGTTTCCGACAGGGGAGTAGGGAAAAACTGTTTTTT.

The chain is built from TRBV14 and TRBJ2-1, with 8 bases fitting TRBD1. Per germline, CDR1 SGHDN and CDR2 FVKESK. The CDR3 extends over 15 amino acids. V was clipped by 2 bases and J by 7 bases; unmatched bases: 7. The CDR3 nucleotides are TGTGCCAGCAGCCAATGGCAGGGGGCAAGAAATGAGCAGTTCTTC. Its protein product is CASSQWQGARNEQFF.

V gene TRBV5-4 combines with J gene TRBJ1-1; a weak D match, TRBD1 (6 bases). Germline-derived CDR1 and CDR2 are SGHNT and YYREEE (reference sequence). Trimming left V 0 bases short and J 3 bases short, with 12 bases between. CDR3 length equals 15 residues. The CDR3 nucleotides read TGTGCCAGCAGCTTGGAAAGTCAGGGGTACACTGAAGCTTTCTTT. Its translation: CASSLESQGYTEAFF.

The genes are TRBV6-1 and TRBJ1-5, with 7 bases identical to TRBD1. V dropped 4 bases and J dropped 1; count of bases not matched to a gene: 7. The CDR3 is made up of 16 amino acids. Germline V gives CDR1 MNHNS, CDR2 SASEGT. CDR3 amino acids: CASSVNGQASNQPQHF. Written as DNA, the CDR3 is TGTGCCAGCAGTGTAAACGGACAGGCCAGCAATCAGCCCCAGCATTTT.

The chain links TRBV28 to TRBJ1-1, with D uncertain. CDR3 size: 15 residues. CDR1 is MDHEN and CDR2 is SYDVKM in the germline V gene. V was cut by 7 bases and J by 1 base, with 16 bases left in between. The CDR3 nucleotides read TGTGCCAGCAACCCCCCCGGGAGGCCGAACACTGAAGCTTTCTTT. This gives the protein CASNPPGRPNTEAFF.

This chain connects TRBV4-1 to TRBJ1-1, with D perhaps TRBD1 (5 bases). CDR1 and CDR2 from the germline V gene are MGHRA and YSYEKL. With 4 bases removed from V and 7 bases from J, the gap between germline ends came to 19 bases. The CDR3 length is 15 residues. This CDR3 reads CASSPKNSLGGEAFF. As DNA, the CDR3 is TGCGCCAGCAGCCCGAAAAATTCGCTGGGGGGTGAAGCTTTCTTT.

The V gene is TRBV10-3, the J gene TRBJ2-1; TRBD1 is a possible D gene (5 bases). Trimming stripped 6 bases from V and 6 bases from J, with 9 bases between. Germline-derived CDR1 and CDR2 are ENHRY and SYGVKD. The CDR3 contains 12 residues. CDR3 amino acids: CAIRTVGNEQFF. The DNA for the CDR3 is TGTGCCATCAGGACAGTGGGCAATGAGCAGTTCTTC.